One and the same sample provided the 21 T cell receptor beta chains below, sequenced in a study of metastatic and nonmetastatic thyroid tumors. Until they underwent thyroid surgery, no patient had received any treatment. TCRdb re-analyzed the PCR reads through MiXCR. The data hold about 15,000 clones, with nearly 35% observed a single time. Sequencing was performed on tumor tissue. Source of these receptors: a male donor with papillary thyroid cancer or a benign thyroid nodule (not recorded which). Some clones in this sample may be carry-over from other donors' samples.

In its sample, this clone was seen many times. V usage is TRBV6-5 and J usage is TRBJ1-3, with no clear D. The CDR3 sequence is 15 residues long. Germline values: CDR1 MNHEY, CDR2 SVGAGI. The V end lost 0 bases, the J end lost 0 bases, and 6 bases lay between the germline ends. The CDR3 nucleotides are TGTGCCAGCAGTTACTCTGGGCGCTCTGGAAACACCATATATTTT. Translating gives CASSYSGRSGNTIYF.

There are many counts of this clone. Other DNA sequences of this sample code for an identical CDR3. The chain is built from TRBV5-8 and TRBJ2-4, with D perhaps given as TRBD1 or TRBD2 (5 bases each). Trimming removed 7 bases from V and 6 bases from J, with 14 bases in between. The CDR3 is 13 amino acids. CDR1 and CDR2 from the germline V gene are SGHTS and YDEGEE. DNA of the CDR3: TGTGCCAGCCCGAGGGACGGTACAAACATTCAGTACTTC. It translates to CASPRDGTNIQYF.

Note on this clone: A junction end diverges from the germline sequence, so it may reflect a read error. The chain has TRBV11-2 and TRBJ1-2, with D hard to call. The CDR3 is made up of 12 amino acids. Germline lookup yields CDR1 SGHAT and CDR2 FQNNGV. CDR3 loop: CAISLGGVVYTF. The CDR3 DNA reads as TGTGCCATCAGCTTAGGCGGAGTTGTCTACACCTTC. The whole variable domain, remainder taken from reference TRBV11-2 and TRBJ1-2, is EAGVAQSPRYKIIEKRQSVAFWCNPISGHATLYWYQQILGQGPKLLIQFQNNGVVDDSQLPKDRFSAERLKGVDSTLKIQPAKLEDSAVYLCAISLGGVVYTFGSGTRLTVV.

This clone is classed as large (0.1 to 1%). The limits of the CDR3 on the DNA are not certain, so only TCRdb's listed CDR3 is given. The chain links TRBV11-2 to TRBJ2-7; the listed D gene, TRBD1, was not tested against the DNA. The CDR3 numbers 17 amino acids, ends counted. Germline V gene sequence: CDR1 SGHAT, CDR2 FQNNGV. CDR3 in amino acids: CASSLDLWRGIGDEQYF.

The chain recombines TRBV6-1 with TRBJ1-1; D uncertain. V was shortened by 7 bases and J by 2 bases, with 11 bases between the two germline ends. This CDR3 region has 13 residues. CDR1 is MNHNS, CDR2 SASEGT, per germline. CDR3 region: CASKGPDNTEAFF. CDR3 in DNA: TGTGCCAGCAAAGGACCGGATAACACTGAAGCTTTCTTT.

Judged by abundance, this clone is medium-sized. V usage is TRBV6-5 and J usage is TRBJ2-5; D gene unclear. The CDR3 is 15 amino acids. The germline V gene encodes CDR1 MNHEY and CDR2 SVGAGI. V lost 0 bases, J lost 0 bases, and 8 bases lay in between. This chain's CDR3 is CASSYSKVYQETQYF. The CDR3 DNA reads TGTGCCAGCAGTTACTCGAAAGTGTACCAAGAGACCCAGTACTTC.

The chain is built from TRBV5-1 and TRBJ2-2, with TRBD2 matching over 7 bases. Germline CDR1 and CDR2: SGHRS and YFSETQ. V lost 1 base and J lost 2; bases outside the gene matches: 2. This CDR3 contains 15 residues. The CDR3 here is CASSLSSGNTGELFF. The CDR3 DNA reads as TGCGCCAGCAGCTTGTCTAGCGGAAACACCGGGGAGCTGTTTTTT.

The rearrangement uses TRBV27 and TRBJ2-3; D perhaps matches TRBD2 (7 bases). Germline CDR1 and CDR2: MNHEY and SMNVEV (reference sequence). The CDR3 is made up of 15 amino acids. Trimming stripped 7 bases from V and 5 bases from J, with 19 bases between. CDR3 loop: CASMSEGGLGDTQYF. The CDR3 DNA reads as TGTGCCAGCATGTCGGAGGGGGGGTTGGGAGATACGCAGTATTTT.

A word on this clone: A read error may produce the germline difference seen at one junction end. V usage is TRBV4-1 and J usage is TRBJ2-7; a possible D gene is TRBD1 (6 bases). Germline CDR1 is MGHRA and CDR2 is YSYEKL. The CDR3 contains 14 residues. The CDR3 DNA follows: TGCGCCAACAGCCAAGAGGGCAGGGGCTGGAAGCAGTACTTC. It translates to CANSQEGRGWKQYF.

This clone was recorded many times. V usage is TRBV5-1 and J usage is TRBJ1-4; D is ambiguous. Trimming cost V 2 bases and J 0 bases, with 14 bases left between them. Germline assignment: CDR1 SGHRS and CDR2 YFSETQ. This CDR3 is built from 17 residues. For the CDR3, the DNA is TGCGCCAGCAGCTTAGTAGGGAATGACGCAACTAATGAAAAACTGTTTTTT. Encoded protein: CASSLVGNDATNEKLFF.

This chain links TRBV7-3 with TRBJ2-3; D is unclear. This CDR3 comprises 13 residues. Germline V lookup: CDR1 SGHTA, CDR2 FQGTGA. V was pared by 5 bases and J by 6 bases, with 12 bases between. The CDR3 loop reads CASSQPPLDTQYF. The CDR3 bases are TGTGCCAGCAGCCAACCGCCCCTCGATACGCAGTATTTT.

Ten or more counts support this clone. J is TRBJ1-2 and V is TRBV20-1; 8 nucleotides align to TRBD1. Germline lookup yields CDR1 DFQATT and CDR2 SNEGSKA (reference sequence). This CDR3 has 15 amino acids. The V gene end was trimmed by 3 bases and the J gene end by 4 bases; junction bases not matched to a gene: 10. The CDR3 DNA reads as TGCAGTGCTAGCTTATTCGGGACAGGATCCTATGGCTACACCTTC. This gives the protein CSASLFGTGSYGYTF.

A few counts support this clone. J is TRBJ2-1 and V is TRBV28, with a tentative D call TRBD2 (7 bases). The CDR3 has 16 amino acids. Germline assignment: CDR1 MDHEN and CDR2 SYDVKM. The V gene lost 4 bases and the J gene lost 6 bases, with 19 bases spanning the gap. This CDR3 is CASSSGEGRGFNEQFF. In nucleotides, the CDR3 is TGTGCCAGCAGTTCAGGGGAGGGGCGTGGGTTCAATGAGCAGTTCTTC.

The V call is TRBV6-5, the J call TRBJ2-7; TRBD2 is a possible D gene (5 bases). Trimming took off 0 bases at V and 5 bases at J, with 8 bases between the two ends. The CDR3 loop spans 13 amino acids. CDR1 and CDR2 from the germline V gene are MNHEY and SVGAGI. CDR3 residues: CASSYSWGDEQYF. The CDR3 DNA follows: TGTGCCAGCAGTTACTCGTGGGGAGACGAGCAGTACTTC.

Many counts were recorded for this clone. The chain couples TRBV19 to TRBJ2-5; tentative D call: TRBD2 (7 bases). In germline, CDR1 is LNHDA, CDR2 SQIVND (reference sequence). This CDR3 contains 15 residues. Between the trimmed V and J ends, which lost 0 bases and 5 bases, there was a span of 13 bases. The DNA for the CDR3 is TGTGCCAGTAGTATAGAGGCGGGGGCCAAGGAGACCCAGTACTTC. Encoded protein: CASSIEAGAKETQYF.

In this sample, this clone turned up many times. The V and J genes are TRBV11-2 and TRBJ2-3, with 11 nucleotides matching TRBD2. This CDR3 comprises 18 residues. The V and J ends lost 5 bases and 3 bases, in that order; junction bases with no gene match: 13. From germline, CDR1 is SGHAT and CDR2 FQNNGV. In DNA form, the CDR3 reads TGTGCCAGCAGCCCAAGAGGGCCTAGCGGGAGGAGGACAGATACGCAGTATTTT. This codes for CASSPRGPSGRRTDTQYF.

The chain carries TRBV6-1 and TRBJ1-5; 9 positions agree with TRBD1. The germline gives CDR1 MNHNS, CDR2 SASEGT. The CDR3 length is 14 residues. Trimming removed 7 bases from V and 11 bases from J; junction bases left unmatched: 12. CDR3 bases: TGTGCCAGCATAGCCCGGGACAGGGTGCAGTCCCAGCATTTT. Protein product: CASIARDRVQSQHF.

This clone was counted between two and nine times. The chain carries TRBV10-1 and TRBJ2-7; maybe TRBD2 (5 bases). Per the germline V gene, CDR1 is WNHNN and CDR2 is SYGVQD (reference sequence). The CDR3 totals 14 residues. The V end was cut by 2 bases, the J end by 2 bases, with 10 bases between. The CDR3 region has the DNA TGCGCCAGCAGTGAGGGACTCGAAACCTACGAGCAGTACTTC. Amino acids: CASSEGLETYEQYF.

This clone was seen a handful of times. It may be a read error: a sequence one base away is much more abundant. The chain has TRBV25-1 and TRBJ2-7, with TRBD2 matching over 7 bases. The CDR3 is 16 amino acids. Germline CDR1 and CDR2: MGHDK and SYGVNS. V shed 5 bases, J shed 6 bases, and the junction held 16 bases outside the gene matches. The CDR3 loop reads CASSSPRLAGRSEQYF. DNA for the CDR3: TGTGCCAGCAGTAGTCCCCGACTAGCAGGGCGGTCCGAGCAGTACTTC.

Concerning this clone itself: Since the CDR3 does not end with the conserved phenylalanine or tryptophan, this likely comes from a read error. The DNA is left out, because the CDR3 cannot be placed on it with certainty; the CDR3 is given as TCRdb lists it. The chain employs TRBV27 and TRBJ2-7; the table's D call, TRBD2, was not checked against the DNA. The CDR3 extends over 13 residues, inclusive of both ends. The V gene's germline CDR1 is MNHEY and CDR2 SMNVEV (reference sequence). The CDR3 loop is CASWTSALHEKYL.

On this clone: Its ends do not fully match the called genes, so a read error is possible. Here the CDR3 reads CATRQGLNQAQDF. DNA of the CDR3: TGTGCCACCAGACAGGGACTTAATCAGGCCCAGGATTTT. The chain links TRBV28 to TRBJ1-5, with TRBD1 matching 7 bases. Per the germline V gene, CDR1 is MDHEN and CDR2 is SYDVKM. This CDR3 is built from 13 residues. The full variable domain, with the rest looked up from reference TRBV28 and TRBJ1-5, is DVKVTQSSRYLVKRTGEKVFLECVQDMDHENMFWYRQDPGLGLRLIYFSYDVKMKEKGDIPEGYSVSREKKERFSLILESASTNQTSMYLCATRQGLNQAQDFGDGTRLSIL.